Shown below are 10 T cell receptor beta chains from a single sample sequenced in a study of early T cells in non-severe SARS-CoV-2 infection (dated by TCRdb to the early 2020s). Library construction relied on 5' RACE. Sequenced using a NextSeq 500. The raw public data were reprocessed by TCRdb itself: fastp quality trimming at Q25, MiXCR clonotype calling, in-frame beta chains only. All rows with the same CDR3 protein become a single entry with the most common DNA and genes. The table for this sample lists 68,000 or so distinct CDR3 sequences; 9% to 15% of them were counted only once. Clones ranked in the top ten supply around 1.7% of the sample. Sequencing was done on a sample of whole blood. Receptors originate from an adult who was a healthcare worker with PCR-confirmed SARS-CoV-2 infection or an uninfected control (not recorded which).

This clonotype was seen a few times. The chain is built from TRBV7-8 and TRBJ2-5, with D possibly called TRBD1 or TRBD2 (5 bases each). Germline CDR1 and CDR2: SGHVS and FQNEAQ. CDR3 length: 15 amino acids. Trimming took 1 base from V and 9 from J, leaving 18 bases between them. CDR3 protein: CASSLGGPSLSAQYF. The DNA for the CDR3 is TGTGCCAGCAGCTTAGGGGGCCCTAGCTTAAGCGCCCAGTACTTC.

CDR3: CASSLDTQYF. In DNA form, the CDR3 reads TGTGCCAGCTCACTAGATACGCAGTATTTT. The chain carries TRBV18 and TRBJ2-3; D unclear. V lost 4 bases, J lost 5 bases, and 1 base lay in between. The germline gives CDR1 KGHSH, CDR2 LQKENI. The length of the CDR3 is 10 residues.

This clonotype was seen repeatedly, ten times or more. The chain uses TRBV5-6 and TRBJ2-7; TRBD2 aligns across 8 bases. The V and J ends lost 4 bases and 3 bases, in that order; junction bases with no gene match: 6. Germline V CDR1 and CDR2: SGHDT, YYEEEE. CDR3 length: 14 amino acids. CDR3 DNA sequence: TGTGCCAGCAGCATGACCGGGACTAGCTACGAGCAGTACTTC. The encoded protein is CASSMTGTSYEQYF.

This chain's CDR3 is CASSAEETQYF. CDR3 sequence (DNA): TGTGCCAGCAGCGCAGAAGAGACCCAGTACTTC. V and J are TRBV3-1 and TRBJ2-5; D is unresolved. There are 11 residues in the CDR3. CDR1 is LGHDT, CDR2 YNNKEL, per germline (reference sequence). V was shortened by 5 bases and J by 3 bases, with 4 bases between the two germline ends.

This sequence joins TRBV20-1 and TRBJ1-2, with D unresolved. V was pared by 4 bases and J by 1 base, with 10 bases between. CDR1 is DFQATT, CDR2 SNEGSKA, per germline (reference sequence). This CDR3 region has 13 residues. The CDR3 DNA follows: TGCAGTGCTACGGCAGACTATAACTATGGCTACACCTTC. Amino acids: CSATADYNYGYTF.

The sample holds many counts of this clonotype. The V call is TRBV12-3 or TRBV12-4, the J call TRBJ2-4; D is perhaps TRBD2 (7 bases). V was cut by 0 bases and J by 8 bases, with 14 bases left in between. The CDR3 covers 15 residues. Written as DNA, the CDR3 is TGTGCCAGCAGTTTAGCGGGGGGGCCTTTGGACATTCAGTACTTC. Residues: CASSLAGGPLDIQYF.

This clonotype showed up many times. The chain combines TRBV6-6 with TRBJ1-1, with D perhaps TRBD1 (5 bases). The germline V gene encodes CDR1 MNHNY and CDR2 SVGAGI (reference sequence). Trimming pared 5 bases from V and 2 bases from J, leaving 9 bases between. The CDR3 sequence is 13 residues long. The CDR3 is CASSNQGNTEAFF. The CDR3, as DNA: TGTGCCAGCAGTAACCAGGGAAACACTGAAGCTTTCTTT.

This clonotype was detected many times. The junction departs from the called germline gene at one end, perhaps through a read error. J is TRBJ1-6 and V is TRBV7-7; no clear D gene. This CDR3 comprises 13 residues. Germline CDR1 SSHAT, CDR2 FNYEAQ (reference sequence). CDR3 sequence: CASSLDRTSPLHF. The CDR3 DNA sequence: TGTGCTAGCAGCTTAGACCGTACCTCACCCCTCCACTTT.

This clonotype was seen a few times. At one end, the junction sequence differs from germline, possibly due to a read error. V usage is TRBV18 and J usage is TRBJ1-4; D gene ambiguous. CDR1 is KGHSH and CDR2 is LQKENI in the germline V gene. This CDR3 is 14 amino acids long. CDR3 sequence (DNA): TGTGCCAGTTCACCACCAACCTCCTACGAAAAACTGTTTTTT. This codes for CASSPPTSYEKLFF. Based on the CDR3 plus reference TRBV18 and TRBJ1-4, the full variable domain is NAGVMQNPRHLVRRRGQEARLRCSPMKGHSHVYWYRQLPEEGLKFMVYLQKENIIDESGMPKERFSAEFPKEGPSILRIQQVVRGDSAAYFCASSPPTSYEKLFFGSGTQLSVL.

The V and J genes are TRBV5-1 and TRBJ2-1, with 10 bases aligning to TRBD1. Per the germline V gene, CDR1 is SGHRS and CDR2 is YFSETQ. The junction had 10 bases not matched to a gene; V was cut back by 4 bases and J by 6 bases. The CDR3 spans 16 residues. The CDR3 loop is CASSQSPGTGANEQFF. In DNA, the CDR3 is TGCGCCAGCAGCCAAAGTCCCGGGACAGGGGCCAATGAGCAGTTCTTC.